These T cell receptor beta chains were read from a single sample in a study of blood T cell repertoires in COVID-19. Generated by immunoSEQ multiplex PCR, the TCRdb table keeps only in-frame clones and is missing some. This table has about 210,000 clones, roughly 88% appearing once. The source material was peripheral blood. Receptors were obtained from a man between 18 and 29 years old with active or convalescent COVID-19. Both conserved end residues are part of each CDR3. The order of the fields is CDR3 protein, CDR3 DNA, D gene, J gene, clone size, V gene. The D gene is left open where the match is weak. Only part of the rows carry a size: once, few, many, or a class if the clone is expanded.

CAWGTGRNTEAFF TGTGCCTGGGGAACAGGGCGGAACACTGAAGCTTTCTTT - TRBJ1-1 - TRBV30
CASSHRSSGELFF TGTGCCAGCAGCCACAGATCCTCCGGGGAGCTGTTTTTT - TRBJ2-2 - TRBV3-1/TRBV3-2
CASRPRTAINYGYTF TGTGCCAGCAGACCCCGGACAGCGATTAACTATGGCTACACCTTC - TRBJ1-2 - TRBV2
CASSLDGSGRNQYF TGCGCCAGCAGCTTGGACGGTAGCGGGAGGAACCAGTACTTC TRBD2 TRBJ2-5 - TRBV5-1
CSGGVADSYNEQFF TGCAGCGGAGGAGTAGCGGATTCCTACAATGAGCAGTTCTTC - TRBJ2-1 - TRBV29-1
CASSATSRQGYNEQFF TGTGCCAGCAGCGCCACCTCGAGACAGGGCTACAATGAGCAGTTCTTC TRBD1 TRBJ2-1 few TRBV9
CASSVGGVSTGELFF TGTGCCAGCAGCGTAGGCGGGGTATCCACCGGGGAGCTGTTTTTT - TRBJ2-2 - TRBV9
CASSQNSGRAYYEQYF TGCGCCAGCAGCCAGAACAGCGGGAGGGCATACTACGAGCAGTACTTC TRBD2 TRBJ2-7 - TRBV4-3
CASSPDRGGGELFF TGTGCCAGCAGCCCCGACCGGGGTGGCGGGGAGCTGTTTTTT - TRBJ2-2 few TRBV11-3
CASSLRGLVQVSGSGANVLTF TGTGCCAGCAGCCTACGTGGTCTGGTGCAGGTTTCCGGATCTGGGGCCAACGTCCTGACTTTC - TRBJ2-6 - TRBV6-2/TRBV6-3
CASSPSSGLSYNEQFF TGTGCCAGCAGCCCCTCGAGCGGCCTCTCCTACAATGAGCAGTTCTTC - TRBJ2-1 - TRBV9
CASSSSGSRSYNEQFF TGTGCCAGCAGCTCGAGCGGGAGTAGGTCCTACAATGAGCAGTTCTTC TRBD2 TRBJ2-1 - TRBV5-4
CASRPQTNSPLHF TGTGCCAGCAGGCCACAGACGAATTCACCCCTCCACTTT - TRBJ1-6 - TRBV7-2
CASSPGLAASYNEQFF TGTGCCAGCAGCCCCGGACTAGCGGCCTCCTACAATGAGCAGTTCTTC TRBD2 TRBJ2-1 - TRBV3-1/TRBV3-2
CAWSGWGERLDTGELFF TGTGCCTGGAGTGGGTGGGGGGAGCGGTTGGACACCGGGGAGCTGTTTTTT - TRBJ2-2 - TRBV30
CASSSLPGYNEQFF TGTGCCAGCAGCTCCCTCCCGGGGTACAATGAGCAGTTCTTC - TRBJ2-1 - TRBV11-2
CASSQAGGLAKNIQYF TGCGCCAGCAGCCAAGCAGGGGGGCTAGCCAAAAACATTCAGTACTTC - TRBJ2-4 - TRBV4-3
CASNVYAGGLPQHF TGTGCCAGTAACGTGTACGCAGGGGGCCTGCCCCAGCATTTT TRBD1 TRBJ1-5 - TRBV19
CASRQTGFEQYF TGTGCCAGCAGACAAACAGGGTTTGAGCAGTACTTC - TRBJ2-7 - TRBV28
CASSPFRSHEQYF TGTGCCAGCAGTCCGTTCAGGTCCCACGAGCAGTACTTC - TRBJ2-7 once TRBV28
CASRDGTGHSYEQYF TGTGCCAGCAGGGACGGGACAGGACACTCCTACGAGCAGTACTTC TRBD1 TRBJ2-7 - TRBV28
CASSLYGDGANEKLFF TGTGCCAGCAGTTTATATGGGGATGGGGCAAATGAAAAACTGTTTTTT - TRBJ1-4 - TRBV27
CASSAPPGGSYEQYF TGTGCCAGCAGCGCCCCACCGGGAGGAAGCTACGAGCAGTACTTC TRBD2 TRBJ2-7 - TRBV5-5
CASSGSGDRGDYGYTF TGTGCCAGCAGCGGAAGCGGGGACAGGGGCGACTATGGCTACACCTTC TRBD1 TRBJ1-2 - TRBV9
CASSPSQVRGSTEAFF TGTGCCAGCTCACCGTCACAAGTCAGGGGGAGCACTGAAGCTTTCTTT TRBD1 TRBJ1-1 - TRBV18
CSASLDSSNEKLFF TGCAGTGCTAGTCTGGACAGCTCTAATGAAAAACTGTTTTTT - TRBJ1-4 - TRBV20-1
CASQQGAVYNSPLHF TGTGCCAGTCAACAGGGGGCGGTCTATAATTCACCCCTCCACTTT TRBD1 TRBJ1-6 - TRBV7-9
CARTEDTQYF TGTGCCCGGACTGAGGATACGCAGTATTTT - TRBJ2-3 - TRBV30
CASSLSRSGDTIYF TGTGCCAGCAGCTTGTCTCGTTCGGGAGACACCATATATTTT - TRBJ1-3 - TRBV5-6
CASSLQRNSPLHF TGTGCCAGCAGTTTACAGCGGAATTCACCCCTCCACTTT - TRBJ1-6 - TRBV12-3/TRBV12-4
CASSLGRTTKPSEQFF TGTGCCAGCAGCTTAGGTAGGACTACAAAACCCAGTGAGCAGTTCTTC - TRBJ2-1 - TRBV11-1
CASSNRVLGETQYF TGTGCCAGCAGCAACAGGGTGCTGGGAGAGACCCAGTACTTC - TRBJ2-5 once TRBV2
CASSLGVAGDSGELFF TGTGCCAGCAGCTTAGGGGTAGCGGGAGACTCCGGGGAGCTGTTTTTT TRBD2 TRBJ2-2 - TRBV7-2
CSVNRASGNTIYF TGCAGCGTGAACAGGGCTTCTGGAAACACCATATATTTT - TRBJ1-3 - TRBV29-1
CASSSGTGGTDTQYF TGTGCCAGCAGCTCCGGGACAGGGGGAACAGATACGCAGTATTTT TRBD1 TRBJ2-3 - TRBV7-7
CAIRYRDSDEQYF TGTGCCATCAGATACCGGGACAGTGACGAGCAGTACTTC TRBD1 TRBJ2-7 - TRBV10-3
CASSARHPVSYEQYF TGCGCCAGCAGTGCCAGACACCCTGTCTCCTACGAGCAGTACTTC - TRBJ2-7 - TRBV10-2
CASSPTTGANVLTF TGCGCCAGCAGCCCCACTACGGGGGCCAACGTCCTGACTTTC - TRBJ2-6 - TRBV5-1
CASSIGSGGTTEYGYTF TGTGCCAGTAGTATCGGCTCAGGGGGCACAACGGAGTATGGCTACACCTTC TRBD1 TRBJ1-2 - TRBV19
CASSNWPISYEQYF TGTGCCAGTAGTAATTGGCCGATTTCCTACGAGCAGTACTTC - TRBJ2-7 - TRBV19
CATSRDPTAAYEQYF TGTGCCACCAGCAGAGATCCGACTGCAGCCTACGAGCAGTACTTC - TRBJ2-7 - TRBV15
CAWGDNNYGYTF TGTGCCTGGGGGGACAATAACTATGGCTACACCTTC - TRBJ1-2 - TRBV30
CASSHVLPGLAGGLEQFF TGTGCCAGCAGCCACGTTTTACCGGGACTAGCGGGAGGGCTTGAGCAGTTCTTC TRBD2 TRBJ2-1 once TRBV3-1/TRBV3-2
CASSAGTSGSPYF TGTGCCAGCAGCGCCGGGACTAGCGGGAGCCCGTACTTC TRBD2 TRBJ2-4 - TRBV7-2
CASSVDGGAEAFF TGTGCCAGCAGCGTAGATGGGGGGGCTGAAGCTTTCTTT - TRBJ1-1 - TRBV9
CSASRGVDTEAFF TGCAGTGCTAGTCGCGGGGTTGACACTGAAGCTTTCTTT - TRBJ1-1 few TRBV20-1
CASSLSVGATNEKLFF TGTGCCAGCAGTTTAAGTGTGGGGGCGACTAATGAAAAACTGTTTTTT - TRBJ1-4 - TRBV28
CASRLSGSSPSEQYF TGCGCCAGCAGGTTAAGCGGGAGTAGTCCAAGCGAGCAGTACTTC TRBD2 TRBJ2-7 once TRBV5-1
CASSVGVLSYEQYF TGTGCCAGCAGCGTAGGCGTTCTCTCCTACGAGCAGTACTTC - TRBJ2-7 few TRBV7-9
CAWSGGTVNTEAFF TGTGCCTGGAGCGGAGGGACAGTGAACACTGAAGCTTTCTTT TRBD1 TRBJ1-1 - TRBV30
CASSESGTGAYSPLHF TGTGCCAGCAGTGAATCAGGAACAGGGGCTTATTCACCCCTCCACTTT TRBD1 TRBJ1-6 - TRBV6-1
CASSQAYRGSSPLHF TGTGCCAGCAGCCAAGCCTACAGGGGTAGTTCACCCCTCCACTTT TRBD1 TRBJ1-6 - TRBV3-1/TRBV3-2